These 9 T cell receptor beta chains came from one sample sequenced in a study of blood T cells in healthy people across ages. A sample-barcoded 5' primer and a J-beta primer mix were used in a second PCR of about 7 to 11 cycles. TCRdb fed the 5' RACE reads into MiXCR, producing one record per CDR3 protein. This repertoire shows roughly 680,000 distinct CDR3 sequences, roughly half found once; its top ten account for approximately 15%. The sequencing input was blood. All receptors derive from a woman of 80 years or more in good health.

In its sample, this clonotype was seen a few times. This sequence joins TRBV11-2 and TRBJ2-5; 8 bases align to TRBD1. CDR3 size: 11 residues. CDR1 is SGHAT, CDR2 FQNNGV, per germline. V lost 10 bases and J lost 11; bases outside the gene matches: 9. The CDR3 loop is CATSGGNEQYF. CDR3 coding DNA: TGTGCCACCTCAGGGGGCAATGAGCAGTACTTC.

This clonotype was detected once. This may be a read error: a much more frequent sequence differs by one nucleotide. The V gene is TRBV6-1, the J gene TRBJ2-7; TRBD2 might be the D (5 bases). Germline lookup yields CDR1 MNHNS and CDR2 SASEGT. This CDR3 comprises 15 residues. The CDR3 reads CASLPRVGSSYVQYF. Here the CDR3 DNA reads TGTGCCAGCCTGCCGAGGGTCGGCAGCTCCTACGTGCAGTACTTC.

In this sample, this clonotype turned up many times. V and J are TRBV20-1 and TRBJ2-7, with D tentatively TRBD1 (6 bases). V gave up 4 bases and J gave up 4 bases, with 20 bases separating them. There are 15 residues in the CDR3. Germline CDR1 is DFQATT and CDR2 is SNEGSKA (reference sequence). The CDR3 nucleotides are TGCAGTGCTACGCCACAGGGATTCCCTGCTTACGAGCAGTACTTC. Amino acids: CSATPQGFPAYEQYF.

The rearrangement links TRBV20-1 to TRBJ2-1; either TRBD1 or TRBD2 may fit D (5 bases each). V lost 1 base, J lost 3 bases, and 10 bases lay in between. The CDR3 covers 14 residues. Germline V gene data show CDR1 as DFQATT and CDR2 as SNEGSKA (reference sequence). The CDR3 here is CSARVRGNYNEQFF. The CDR3 DNA reads as TGCAGTGCTAGAGTGAGGGGAAACTACAATGAGCAGTTCTTC.

This clonotype was recorded at least ten times. V and J are TRBV12-3 or TRBV12-4 and TRBJ2-7, with D maybe TRBD2 (5 bases). The V gene lost 6 bases and the J gene lost 3 bases, with 6 bases spanning the gap. The CDR3 is 11 amino acids. In DNA form, the CDR3 reads TGTGCCAGCAGCGGGATCTACGAGCAGTACTTC. This gives the protein CASSGIYEQYF.

As to this clonotype: Given a much more abundant clone one base away, this may be a read error. The rearrangement links TRBV3-1 to TRBJ1-2; the D gene is possibly TRBD1 (5 bases). The CDR3 runs to 13 residues. The germline gives CDR1 LGHDT, CDR2 YNNKEL (reference sequence). The CDR3 nucleotides are TGTGCCGGCAGCCAGCAGGGAGGCTCTGGCTACACCTTC. Amino acids: CAGSQQGGSGYTF.

This clonotype occurred many times. The rearrangement links TRBV7-9 to TRBJ2-7, with 10 nucleotides matching TRBD2. This CDR3 has 15 residues. Germline V gene data show CDR1 as SEHNR and CDR2 as FQNEAQ (reference sequence). J lost 5 bases, V lost 5 bases, and 9 bases had no gene match. Here the CDR3 DNA reads TGTGCCAGCAGCCTTCTAGCGGGAGCCGGCCACGAGCAGTACTTC. Its protein product is CASSLLAGAGHEQYF.

The V and J genes are TRBV7-9 and TRBJ2-7; D might be TRBD2 (5 bases). This CDR3 comprises 12 residues. The V and J ends lost 11 bases and 0 bases respectively, with 11 bases between them. Germline V gene data show CDR1 as SEHNR and CDR2 as FQNEAQ (reference sequence). This CDR3 reads CASPGISYEQYF. CDR3 DNA: TGTGCCTCACCGGGGATCTCCTACGAGCAGTACTTC.

V usage is TRBV29-1 and J usage is TRBJ2-1, with 9 bases fitting TRBD1. Trimming removed 0 bases from V and 4 bases from J; junction bases left unmatched: 7. This CDR3 comprises 16 residues. Germline-derived CDR1 and CDR2 are SQVTM and ANQGSEA. CDR3 nucleotides: TGCAGCGTTGAAGATCGTGGACAGGGGAATTACAATGAGCAGTTCTTC. This codes for CSVEDRGQGNYNEQFF.